The T cell receptor beta chain described here comes from a study of T-cell reconstitution after alpha-beta-depleted transplantation in children. Findings of the study overall: Diversity of TCRbeta at day 60 was high in some patients, arising from surviving recipient T cells and thymic progenitors. Newly made T cells mostly supplied T-cell counts and diversity one year after transplant. About two months after transplant, alpha-beta T cells reportedly came from several hundred expanded graft clones.

The table lists this clonotype with a few counts. Its antigen is unknown. The TCRbeta library was prepared with unique molecular identifiers. MiXCR, run by TCRdb on the PCR reads, gives a single entry per CDR3 protein. The sample holds roughly 350,000 distinct CDR3 sequences; roughly 15% are singletons and the top ten take around 43%. The clonotype was recovered from a male patient between 2 and 10 years old who had a stem cell transplant for acute lymphoblastic leukemia, so the T cells may come from the graft donor. The sequencing here drew on PBMCs, mostly from graft donor cells, taken 360 days after TCRalphabeta/CD19-depleted stem cell transplant.

The CDR3, as DNA: TGCAGTGCTAGGCCACACGGAGCCAAAAACATTCAGTACTTC. Translation gives CSARPHGAKNIQYF. The chain recombines TRBV20-1 with TRBJ2-4; no firm D call. Trimming stripped 3 bases from V and 0 bases from J, with 9 bases between. The CDR3 covers 14 residues. Germline lookup yields CDR1 DFQATT and CDR2 SNEGSKA (reference sequence).